These 32 T cell receptor beta chains originate from one sample sequenced in a study of human T cells and chemical hapten exposure (dated by TCRdb to the early 2020s). Library method: RACE. Sequencing was carried out with a NextSeq 500. The public reads were run again by TCRdb, first through fastp at Q25 and then through MiXCR, and only productive beta chains were kept. Rows are unified per CDR3 protein, each entry keeping the most common DNA and genes. The table for this sample lists 40,000 to 50,000 distinct CDR3 sequences; 3.5% to 4% of them were counted only once. Around 28% of the sample is held by the ten biggest clonotypes. The time point label corresponds to: patch test 1, 2 weeks after DPC sensitization. Per the publication, the treatment or condition label means: therapeutic diphenylcyclopropenone sensitization with weekly scalp DPC. Total RNA was isolated from unfractionated whole blood collected in Tempus Blood RNA tubes.

The starting material was whole blood, obtained in connection with sensitization to the hapten diphenylcyclopropenone (DPC). Receptors originate from a man over 45 with alopecia areata. Some clones in this sample may be carry-over from other donors' samples.

This clonotype was observed at least ten times. This rearrangement joins TRBV11-2 to TRBJ1-1, with D maybe TRBD1 (6 bases). The CDR3 extends over 12 amino acids. V was trimmed by 5 bases and J by 11 bases, leaving 15 bases between them. Germline assignment: CDR1 SGHAT and CDR2 FQNNGV. The CDR3, as DNA: TGTGCCAGCAGCCCTCCGGGGGCTGGGGCTTTCTTT. Translated: CASSPPGAGAFF.

The sample holds many counts of this clonotype. The chain is built from TRBV27 and TRBJ2-7; 10 bases align to TRBD2. After removal of 6 bases from V and 5 bases from J, the junction contained 10 bases not matched to a gene. This CDR3 comprises 15 residues. Germline-derived CDR1 and CDR2 are MNHEY and SMNVEV (reference sequence). The CDR3 reads CASRKTAGGPHEQYF. The DNA for the CDR3 is TGTGCCAGCAGGAAGACAGCGGGAGGGCCCCACGAGCAGTACTTC.

This clonotype has a handful of counts. V and J are TRBV30 and TRBJ1-4; no clear D gene. The CDR3 is made up of 12 amino acids. The germline V gene encodes CDR1 GTSNPN and CDR2 SVGIG (reference sequence). V lost 0 bases and J lost 6, with 5 bases in between. For the CDR3, the DNA is TGTGCCTGGAGTGTAAGGCATGAAAAACTGTTTTTT. Its protein product is CAWSVRHEKLFF.

V and J are TRBV4-1 and TRBJ2-1, with D perhaps matching TRBD2 (5 bases). V was shortened by 0 bases and J by 5 bases, with 8 bases between the two germline ends. The germline gives CDR1 MGHRA, CDR2 YSYEKL. The CDR3 loop spans 14 amino acids. The CDR3, as DNA: TGCGCCAGCAGCCAAGATAAAGCGGACAATGAGCAGTTCTTC. Translating gives CASSQDKADNEQFF.

This clonotype has a handful of counts. The rearrangement links TRBV28 to TRBJ1-6; the D gene is possibly TRBD1 (6 bases). The germline V gene has CDR1 MDHEN and CDR2 SYDVKM. V dropped 3 bases and J dropped 14 bases, with 14 bases sitting between them. This CDR3 contains 13 residues. The CDR3: CASSFRGAWALHF. The CDR3 DNA sequence: TGTGCCAGCAGTTTCCGGGGGGCCTGGGCCCTCCACTTT.

CDR3 coding DNA: TGTGCCAGCAGCCCCCTGGCGCGGGCTAGCACAGATACGCAGTATTTT. Residues: CASSPLARASTDTQYF. The chain is built from TRBV9 and TRBJ2-3, with D possibly TRBD2 on 5 matching bases. Germline values: CDR1 SGDLS, CDR2 YYNGEE. With 4 bases removed from V and 0 bases from J, the gap between germline ends came to 15 bases. The CDR3 is made up of 16 amino acids.

The sample holds a few counts of this clonotype. The V gene is TRBV20-1, the J gene TRBJ2-7; 8 nucleotides line up with TRBD2. The V gene's germline CDR1 is DFQATT and CDR2 SNEGSKA (reference sequence). J lost 3 bases, V lost 3 bases, and 7 bases had no gene match. The CDR3 contains 14 residues. The CDR3 DNA reads TGCAGTGCTAGGAGGCTAGCGGGCCGCTACGAGCAGTACTTC. This gives the protein CSARRLAGRYEQYF.

This clonotype showed up many times. The gene calls are TRBV24-1 and TRBJ1-4, with 9 bases aligning to TRBD1. The CDR3 covers 17 residues. The germline CDR1 and CDR2 sequences are KGHDR and SFDVKD. Trimming at V came to 4 bases and at J to 7 bases, leaving 12 bases not matched to a gene. The CDR3 region has the DNA TGTGCCACCAGTGACCTCCGGGACAGGGCGACGAGTGAAAAACTGTTTTTT. The encoded protein is CATSDLRDRATSEKLFF.

This clonotype was counted between two and nine times. V usage is TRBV12-3 or TRBV12-4 and J usage is TRBJ1-4, with 7 bases lining up with TRBD1. This CDR3 region has 13 residues. The ends lost 4 bases at V and 10 bases at J; junction bases unmatched: 6. The CDR3 coding sequence is TGTGCCAGCAGTTCAAACAGGGGTGGAAAACTGTTTTTT. The encoded protein is CASSSNRGGKLFF.

This clonotype was detected ten times or more. CDR3 nucleotides: TGTGCCAGCAGCCCTAGCGGGAGGGCCGGGGAGCTGTTTTTT. Encoded protein: CASSPSGRAGELFF. The rearrangement links TRBV3-1 to TRBJ2-2, with 12 bases matching TRBD2. The J segment lost 6 bases and the V segment lost 4 bases, leaving 0 bases of the junction unmatched. Germline V gene lookup returns CDR1 LGHDT and CDR2 YNNKEL (reference sequence). The CDR3 spans 14 residues.

Many counts were recorded for this clonotype. This chain links TRBV27 with TRBJ2-6, with 14 bases aligning to TRBD2. The germline gives CDR1 MNHEY, CDR2 SMNVEV (reference sequence). J gave up 4 bases and V 7 bases, and 9 bases lay outside the gene matches. The CDR3 sequence is 18 residues long. The CDR3 sequence: CASNPTSGRAWGANVLTF. CDR3 DNA: TGTGCCAGCAACCCGACTAGCGGGAGGGCCTGGGGGGCCAACGTCCTGACTTTC.

This clonotype was observed at least ten times. The V and J genes are TRBV6-1 and TRBJ2-7; 11 bases are shared with TRBD2. Germline values: CDR1 MNHNS, CDR2 SASEGT. V lost 4 bases and J lost 3; bases outside the gene matches: 8. The length of the CDR3 is 16 residues. The CDR3 DNA sequence: TGTGCCAGCAGTGCTGGGACTAGCGGAAGGGGCTACGAGCAGTACTTC. Amino acids: CASSAGTSGRGYEQYF.

This clonotype occurred many times. This chain joins TRBV5-1 and TRBJ2-3; D possibly uses TRBD1 or TRBD2 (6 bases each). CDR3 length: 15 residues. V lost 3 bases and J 2 bases, leaving 13 bases between the germline ends. In germline, CDR1 is SGHRS, CDR2 YFSETQ. CDR3 sequence: CASSSRGPDTDTQYF. CDR3 DNA sequence: TGCGCCAGCAGCTCCCGGGGGCCTGACACAGATACGCAGTATTTT.

This clonotype has a handful of counts. The chain carries TRBV5-1 and TRBJ1-2, with D uncertain. Germline V lookup: CDR1 SGHRS, CDR2 YFSETQ. The CDR3 loop spans 12 amino acids. The germline V and J ends were trimmed by 4 bases and 7 bases, with 11 bases remaining between them. The CDR3 nucleotides read TGCGCCAGCAGCCCCCCGAGCTCTGGCTACACCTTC. Amino acid sequence: CASSPPSSGYTF.

In this sample, this clonotype turned up many times. CDR3: CASSKELSSYNEQFF. CDR3 coding DNA: TGTGCCAGCAGCAAAGAGTTGAGCTCCTACAATGAGCAGTTCTTC. The chain is built from TRBV21-1 and TRBJ2-1. TRBV21-1 is a pseudogene. This CDR3 is built from 15 residues.

The chain has TRBV6-2 or TRBV6-3 and TRBJ2-3, with D unclear. The CDR3 is made up of 16 amino acids. Per the germline V gene, CDR1 is MNHEY and CDR2 is SVGEGT. Between the trimmed V and J ends, which lost 0 bases and 2 bases, there was a span of 12 bases. CDR3 sequence (DNA): TGTGCCAGCAGTTACTCGTCCTTTGATGTCACAGATACGCAGTATTTT. Its translation is CASSYSSFDVTDTQYF.

This clonotype has a count of ten or more. This rearrangement joins TRBV19 to TRBJ2-1, with a possible D match to TRBD2 (6 bases). V was shortened by 10 bases and J by 5 bases, with 15 bases between the two germline ends. This CDR3 is 13 amino acids long. The germline V gene encodes CDR1 LNHDA and CDR2 SQIVND (reference sequence). CDR3 sequence (DNA): TGTGCCACCGTAGCGGCGGGGAACAATGAGCAGTTCTTC. It codes for CATVAAGNNEQFF.

The sample holds many counts of this clonotype. The rearrangement joins TRBV11-2 to TRBJ1-5; the match to TRBD1 covers 9 bases. The CDR3 totals 13 residues. The germline gives CDR1 SGHAT, CDR2 FQNNGV. V trimming: 5 bases; J trimming: 7 bases; junction bases outside the gene matches: 3. In DNA form, the CDR3 reads TGTGCCAGCAGCACAGGGGGCGGGCAGCCCCAGCATTTT. Protein sequence: CASSTGGGQPQHF.

This clonotype was seen ten or more times. This chain joins TRBV6-2 or TRBV6-3 and TRBJ2-4; no definite D call. This CDR3 is built from 14 residues. Trimming left V 10 bases short and J 0 bases short, with 13 bases between. Per germline, CDR1 MNHEY and CDR2 SVGEGT. The CDR3 DNA reads TGTGCCACCCACTCAACAGTAGCCAAAAACATTCAGTACTTC. The encoded protein is CATHSTVAKNIQYF.

This clonotype occurred many times. The CDR3 DNA sequence: TGTGCCAGCAGCACTATTGGCAATGAGCAGTTCTTC. Residues: CASSTIGNEQFF. The chain employs TRBV7-9 and TRBJ2-1; D ambiguous. The ends were cut back, 5 bases at V and 6 bases at J, with 8 bases in the middle. Germline CDR1 and CDR2: SEHNR and FQNEAQ (reference sequence). The CDR3 sequence is 12 residues long.

This clonotype was detected many times. The rearrangement joins TRBV5-1 to TRBJ1-2; 8 bases are shared with TRBD1. Trimming cost V 3 bases and J 2 bases; bases outside gene matches: 3. This CDR3 spans 14 amino acids. Germline-derived CDR1 and CDR2 are SGHRS and YFSETQ. The CDR3 region is CASSSTGDNYGYTF. The CDR3 region has the DNA TGCGCCAGCAGCTCGACAGGGGACAACTATGGCTACACCTTC.

This clonotype showed up just a few times. The J gene is TRBJ2-1, the V gene TRBV10-3; D uncertain. Germline CDR1 ENHRY, CDR2 SYGVKD. V was clipped by 4 bases and J by 7 bases, with 5 bases between them. CDR3 size: 11 residues. CDR3 DNA: TGTGCCATCAGTGCCGAAAATGAGCAGTTCTTC. Protein sequence: CAISAENEQFF.

In its sample, this clonotype was seen many times. V gene TRBV11-2 combines with J gene TRBJ1-2, with D possibly matching TRBD1 (5 bases). This CDR3 region has 18 residues. Looked up from germline, CDR1 is SGHAT and CDR2 is FQNNGV. Deletions cut 4 bases from V and 8 bases from J, with 29 bases between. The CDR3: CASSSNPDRNLFFIGYTF. CDR3 in DNA: TGTGCCAGCAGCTCCAACCCAGACAGAAATCTATTTTTTATAGGCTACACCTTC.

This clonotype came up many times. The rearrangement links TRBV7-9 to TRBJ2-7; TRBD2 aligns across 15 bases. The length of the CDR3 is 17 residues. The V and J ends lost 5 bases and 2 bases, in that order; junction bases with no gene match: 7. Germline CDR1 reads SEHNR; CDR2 reads FQNEAQ (reference sequence). CDR3 sequence reads: CASSLGLAGGKTYEQYF. CDR3 nucleotide sequence: TGTGCCAGCAGCCTGGGACTAGCGGGAGGTAAAACCTACGAGCAGTACTTC.

This clonotype showed up many times. V usage is TRBV20-1 and J usage is TRBJ2-2; weak D call: TRBD2 (7 bases). CDR3 length: 15 amino acids. V lost 3 bases to trimming and J lost 4 bases, with 15 bases between them. The germline V gene encodes CDR1 DFQATT and CDR2 SNEGSKA (reference sequence). This chain's CDR3 is CSARVGGRGTGELFF. The CDR3 region has the DNA TGCAGTGCTAGGGTCGGGGGGCGAGGCACCGGGGAGCTGTTTTTT.

This clonotype was detected ten times or more. As DNA, the CDR3 is TGCGCCAGCAGCGGGACTAGCGGGAGCCGACAAGAGACCCAGTACTTC. This sequence encodes CASSGTSGSRQETQYF. This chain links TRBV5-1 with TRBJ2-5, with 14 bases lining up with TRBD2. The germline CDR1 and CDR2 sequences are SGHRS and YFSETQ. V shed 4 bases, J shed 2 bases, and the junction held 4 bases outside the gene matches. The CDR3 loop spans 16 amino acids.

The table lists this clonotype with many counts. The V gene is TRBV19, the J gene TRBJ2-1; 11 nucleotides match TRBD2. V shed 1 base and J 8 bases; nucleotides not matched to a gene: 4. CDR1 is LNHDA, CDR2 SQIVND, per germline (reference sequence). The CDR3 has 15 residues. CDR3 nucleotide sequence: TGTGCCAGTAGTATAGGTACTAGCGGGAGCTATGAGCAGTTCTTC. As protein: CASSIGTSGSYEQFF.

This clonotype was seen many times. The chain recombines TRBV20-1 with TRBJ2-4; D gene ambiguous. V lost 5 bases, J lost 0 bases, and 11 bases lay in between. The CDR3 loop spans 14 amino acids. Germline values: CDR1 DFQATT, CDR2 SNEGSKA (reference sequence). The DNA of the CDR3 is TGCAGTGCTGCCCATCAGAGAGCCAAAAACATTCAGTACTTC. This codes for CSAAHQRAKNIQYF.

This clonotype was seen at least ten times. The chain carries TRBV3-1 and TRBJ2-4; D is possibly TRBD1 (5 bases). This CDR3 spans 15 amino acids. Germline values: CDR1 LGHDT, CDR2 YNNKEL (reference sequence). V lost 0 bases, J lost 4 bases, and 10 bases lay in between. CDR3 nucleotide sequence: TGTGCCAGCAGCCAAGATCGGACACAGAAAAACATTCAGTACTTC. This translates into CASSQDRTQKNIQYF.

In this sample, this clonotype turned up many times. The chain carries TRBV29-1 and TRBJ2-5, with 12 bases matching TRBD2. The junction had 7 bases not matched to a gene; V was cut back by 7 bases and J by 1 base. CDR3 length equals 15 residues. From germline, CDR1 is SQVTM and CDR2 ANQGSEA. CDR3 sequence reads: CSAGLAGRGQETQYF. The DNA of the CDR3 is TGCAGCGCCGGACTAGCGGGAAGGGGCCAAGAGACCCAGTACTTC. The full variable domain, completed using reference TRBV29-1 and TRBJ2-5, is SAVISQKPSRDICQRGTSLTIQCQVDSQVTMMFWYRQQPGQSLTLIATANQGSEATYESGFVIDKFPISRPNLTFSTLTVSNMSPEDSSIYLCSAGLAGRGQETQYFGPGTRLLVL.

This clonotype was counted many times. The chain carries TRBV29-1 and TRBJ1-1; D gene ambiguous. The CDR3 has 13 amino acids. V was cut by 4 bases and J by 0 bases, with 9 bases left in between. Germline V gives CDR1 SQVTM, CDR2 ANQGSEA. CDR3 bases: TGCAGCGTTGCGGCGGGGATGAACACTGAAGCTTTCTTT. Translation: CSVAAGMNTEAFF.

This clonotype was recorded many times. The chain links TRBV20-1 to TRBJ2-7; the match to TRBD2 covers 14 bases. The CDR3 runs 15 residues. Per the germline V gene, CDR1 is DFQATT and CDR2 is SNEGSKA (reference sequence). The V gene end was trimmed by 5 bases and the J gene end by 0 bases; junction bases not matched to a gene: 3. CDR3 sequence reads: CSASGTSGSSYEQYF. In DNA, the CDR3 is TGCAGTGCTTCAGGGACTAGCGGGAGCTCCTACGAGCAGTACTTC.